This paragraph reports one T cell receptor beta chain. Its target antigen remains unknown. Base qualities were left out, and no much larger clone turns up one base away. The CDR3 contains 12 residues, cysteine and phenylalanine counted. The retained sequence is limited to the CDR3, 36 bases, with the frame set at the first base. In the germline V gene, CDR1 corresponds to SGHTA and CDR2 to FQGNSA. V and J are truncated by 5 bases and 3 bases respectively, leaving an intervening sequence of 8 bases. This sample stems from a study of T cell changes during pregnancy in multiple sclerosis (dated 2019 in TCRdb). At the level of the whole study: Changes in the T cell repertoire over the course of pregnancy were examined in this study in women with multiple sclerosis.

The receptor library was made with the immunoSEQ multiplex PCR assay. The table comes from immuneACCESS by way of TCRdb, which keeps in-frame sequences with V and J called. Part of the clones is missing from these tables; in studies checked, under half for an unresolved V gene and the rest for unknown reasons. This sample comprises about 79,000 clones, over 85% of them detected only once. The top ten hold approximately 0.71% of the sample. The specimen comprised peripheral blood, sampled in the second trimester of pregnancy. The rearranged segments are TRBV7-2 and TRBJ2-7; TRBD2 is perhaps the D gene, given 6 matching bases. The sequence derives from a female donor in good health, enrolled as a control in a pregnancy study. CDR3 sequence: CASSPGGYEQYF. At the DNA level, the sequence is TGTGCCAGCAGCCCCGGGGGCTACGAGCAGTACTTC.